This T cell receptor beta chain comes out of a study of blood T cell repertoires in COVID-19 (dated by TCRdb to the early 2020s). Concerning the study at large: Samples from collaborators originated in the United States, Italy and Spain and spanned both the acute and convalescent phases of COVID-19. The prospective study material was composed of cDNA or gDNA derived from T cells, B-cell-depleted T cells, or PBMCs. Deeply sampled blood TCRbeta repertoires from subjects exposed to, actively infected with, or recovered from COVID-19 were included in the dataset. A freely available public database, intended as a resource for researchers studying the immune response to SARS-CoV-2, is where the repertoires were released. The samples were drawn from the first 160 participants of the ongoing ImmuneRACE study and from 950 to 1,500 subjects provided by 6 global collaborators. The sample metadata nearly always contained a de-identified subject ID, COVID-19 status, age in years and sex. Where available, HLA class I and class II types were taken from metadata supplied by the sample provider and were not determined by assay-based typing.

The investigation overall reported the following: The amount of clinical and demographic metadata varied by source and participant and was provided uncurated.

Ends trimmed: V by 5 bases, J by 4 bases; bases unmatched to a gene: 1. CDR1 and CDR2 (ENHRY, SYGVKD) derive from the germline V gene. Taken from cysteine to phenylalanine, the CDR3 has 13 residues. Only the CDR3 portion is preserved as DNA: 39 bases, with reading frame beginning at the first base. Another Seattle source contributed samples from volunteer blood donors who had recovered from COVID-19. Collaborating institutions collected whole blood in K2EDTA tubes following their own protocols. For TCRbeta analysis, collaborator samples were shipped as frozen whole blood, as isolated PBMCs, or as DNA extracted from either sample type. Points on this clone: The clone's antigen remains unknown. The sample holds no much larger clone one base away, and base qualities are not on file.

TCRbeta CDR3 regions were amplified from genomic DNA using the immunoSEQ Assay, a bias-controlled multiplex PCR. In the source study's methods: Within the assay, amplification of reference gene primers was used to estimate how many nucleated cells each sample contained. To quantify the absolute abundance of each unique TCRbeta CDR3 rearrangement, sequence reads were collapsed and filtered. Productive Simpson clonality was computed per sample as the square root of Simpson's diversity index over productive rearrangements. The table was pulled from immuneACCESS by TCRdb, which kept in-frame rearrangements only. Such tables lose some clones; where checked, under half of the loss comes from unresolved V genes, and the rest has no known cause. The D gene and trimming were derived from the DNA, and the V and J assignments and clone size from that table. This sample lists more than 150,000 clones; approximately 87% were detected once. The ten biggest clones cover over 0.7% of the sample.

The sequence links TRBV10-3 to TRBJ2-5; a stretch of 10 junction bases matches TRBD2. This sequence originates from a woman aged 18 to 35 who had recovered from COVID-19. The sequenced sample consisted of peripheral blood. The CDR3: CAISRLAGETQYF. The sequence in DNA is TGTGCCATCAGTAGACTAGCGGGAGAGACCCAGTACTTC.